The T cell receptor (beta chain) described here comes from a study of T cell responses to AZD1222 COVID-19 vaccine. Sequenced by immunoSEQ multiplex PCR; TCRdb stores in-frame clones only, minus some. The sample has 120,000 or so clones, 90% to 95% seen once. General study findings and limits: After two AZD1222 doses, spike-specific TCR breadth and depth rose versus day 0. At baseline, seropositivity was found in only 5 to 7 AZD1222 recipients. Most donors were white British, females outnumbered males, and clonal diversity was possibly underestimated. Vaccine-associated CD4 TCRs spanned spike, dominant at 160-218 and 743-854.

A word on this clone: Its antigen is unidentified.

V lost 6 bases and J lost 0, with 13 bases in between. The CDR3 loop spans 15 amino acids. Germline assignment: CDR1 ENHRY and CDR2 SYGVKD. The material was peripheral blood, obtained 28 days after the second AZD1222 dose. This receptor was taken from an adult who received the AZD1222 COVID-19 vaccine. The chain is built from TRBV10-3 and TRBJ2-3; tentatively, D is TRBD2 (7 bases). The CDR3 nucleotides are TGTGCCATCAGAGAGGGGGGGGGTAGCACAGATACGCAGTATTTT. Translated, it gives CAIREGGGSTDTQYF.